These 16 T cell receptor beta chains came from one sample sequenced in a study of shared clonotypes between healthy human individuals. Assay: immunoSEQ multiplex PCR; the TCRdb copy retains only in-frame clones and omits some. This sample yields about 1 million clones, of which 65% to 80% are seen a single time; about 1.4% belongs to the top ten. What was sequenced was memory CD4+ T cells sorted from blood. As for subset: CD45RA-negative fraction. These receptors were collected from a man younger than 35 in good health.

CDR3 sequence (DNA): TGTGCCAGCAGTTTGAGTGGCGGGGGCTCCTACGAGCAGTACTTC. Protein product: CASSLSGGGSYEQYF. The chain recombines TRBV27 with TRBJ2-7; 7 nucleotides line up with TRBD2. Per the germline V gene, CDR1 is MNHEY and CDR2 is SMNVEV (reference sequence). The CDR3 sequence is 15 residues long. The junction had 5 bases not matched to a gene; V was cut back by 3 bases and J by 0 bases.

To note about this clone: The sample holds other DNA sequences that translate to the same CDR3. This chain links TRBV7-2 with TRBJ2-2; D is unresolved. Germline values: CDR1 SGHTA, CDR2 FQGNSA. Trimming removed 5 bases at V and 7 bases at J, with 8 bases between. The CDR3 has 12 residues. CDR3 bases: TGTGCCAGCAGCCTGGGGATCGGGGAGCTGTTTTTT. Translation: CASSLGIGELFF.

This clone was seen repeatedly, ten times or more. The V and J genes are TRBV7-9 and TRBJ2-2; 8 bases line up with TRBD1. Germline CDR1 is SEHNR and CDR2 is FQNEAQ (reference sequence). This CDR3 region has 15 residues. V shed 7 bases and J 5 bases; nucleotides not matched to a gene: 9. CDR3 loop: CASIRQQGATGELFF. The CDR3 nucleotides are TGTGCCAGCATCCGTCAGCAGGGGGCGACCGGGGAGCTGTTTTTT.

The chain has TRBV27 and TRBJ2-2; no clear D. CDR1 is MNHEY and CDR2 is SMNVEV in the germline V gene (reference sequence). This CDR3 is built from 13 residues. Trimming stripped 10 bases from V and 4 bases from J, with 13 bases between. The CDR3 here is CAIGTMLTGELFF. The CDR3 DNA sequence: TGTGCCATCGGTACCATGCTCACCGGGGAGCTGTTTTTT.

This sequence joins TRBV30 and TRBJ2-3; 10 bases are a match to TRBD2. The germline V gene encodes CDR1 GTSNPN and CDR2 SVGIG (reference sequence). This CDR3 region has 15 residues. CDR3 sequence reads: CALAPSGGYTDTQYF. CDR3 sequence (DNA): TGTGCTCTGGCCCCTAGCGGGGGATACACAGATACGCAGTATTTT.

The CDR3 reads CATSRVSMSSATNEKLFF. In DNA, the CDR3 is TGTGCCACCAGCAGAGTGTCGATGTCCTCTGCAACTAATGAAAAACTGTTTTTT. The chain has TRBV15 and TRBJ1-4; D gene ambiguous. V was pared by 1 base and J by 0 bases, with 15 bases between. Germline CDR1 is LNHNV and CDR2 is YYDKDF (reference sequence). The CDR3 has 18 residues.

The chain links TRBV6-6 to TRBJ2-5; 7 bases are a match to TRBD1. Per the germline V gene, CDR1 is MNHNY and CDR2 is SVGAGI (reference sequence). V dropped 8 bases and J dropped 5; count of bases not matched to a gene: 5. The CDR3 has 12 residues. The CDR3 protein is CASGPGGETQYF. The DNA of the CDR3 is TGTGCCAGCGGGCCAGGGGGTGAGACCCAGTACTTC.

This sequence joins TRBV7-9 and TRBJ1-5, with D possibly TRBD1 on 5 matching bases. The V and J ends lost 1 base and 4 bases respectively, with 14 bases between them. Per the germline V gene, CDR1 is SEHNR and CDR2 is FQNEAQ (reference sequence). The CDR3 covers 16 residues. CDR3 DNA sequence: TGTGCCAGCAGCTTAGGTTCAGGAGGGGATAATCAGCCCCAGCATTTT. Translation gives CASSLGSGGDNQPQHF.

The genes are TRBV30 and TRBJ2-2, with a weak D call TRBD1 (6 bases). CDR1 and CDR2 from the germline V gene are GTSNPN and SVGIG (reference sequence). The CDR3 has 13 residues. The germline V and J ends were trimmed by 2 bases and 5 bases, with 9 bases remaining between them. CDR3 amino acids: CAWSKQGTGELFF. The CDR3 region has the DNA TGTGCCTGGAGTAAACAGGGTACCGGGGAGCTGTTTTTT.

The chain joins TRBV19 to TRBJ1-1; a possible D gene is TRBD1 (6 bases). The CDR3 is 14 amino acids. The V gene lost 4 bases and the J gene lost 1 base, with 10 bases spanning the gap. Germline lookup yields CDR1 LNHDA and CDR2 SQIVND (reference sequence). The CDR3 DNA is TGTGCCAGTAGTAGGGGACAAGAGAACACTGAAGCTTTCTTT. This sequence encodes CASSRGQENTEAFF.

This clone was found many times. This CDR3 is also generated by other DNA sequences in the sample. The rearrangement links TRBV5-8 to TRBJ2-2; D possibly corresponds to TRBD1 (6 bases). V lost 0 bases and J lost 4, with 10 bases in between. CDR1 SGHTS and CDR2 YDEGEE come from the germline V gene. The CDR3 extends over 15 amino acids. The CDR3 nucleotides read TGTGCCAGCAGCTTGGGCCAGGGGTTCACCGGGGAGCTGTTTTTT. Translated, it gives CASSLGQGFTGELFF.

This rearrangement joins TRBV18 to TRBJ1-1; 7 nucleotides match TRBD1. Germline CDR1 and CDR2: KGHSH and LQKENI. With V trimmed by 3 bases and J by 0 bases, 4 bases remained unmatched. The CDR3 contains 15 residues. For the CDR3, the DNA is TGTGCCAGCTCACCGGGACAGATCTTGAACACTGAAGCTTTCTTT. Its translation: CASSPGQILNTEAFF.

The chain is built from TRBV11-1 and TRBJ2-7; D perhaps matches TRBD1 (5 bases). Per the germline V gene, CDR1 is SGHAT and CDR2 is FQDESV (reference sequence). The CDR3 totals 16 residues. The V and J ends lost 1 base and 4 bases respectively, with 17 bases between them. The CDR3 here is CASSLGRTFVAYEQYF. The CDR3 DNA reads as TGTGCCAGCAGCTTAGGCCGGACATTTGTCGCGTACGAGCAGTACTTC.

The V call is TRBV18, the J call TRBJ2-2; the D is unclear. CDR1 KGHSH and CDR2 LQKENI come from the germline V gene. V dropped 5 bases and J dropped 5 bases, with 6 bases sitting between them. The CDR3 totals 12 residues. CDR3 in DNA: TGTGCCAGCTCATCCAGGACCGGGGAGCTGTTTTTT. This codes for CASSSRTGELFF. Filled out from reference TRBV18 and TRBJ2-2, the complete variable domain reads NAGVMQNPRHLVRRRGQEARLRCSPMKGHSHVYWYRQLPEEGLKFMVYLQKENIIDESGMPKERFSAEFPKEGPSILRIQQVVRGDSAAYFCASSSRTGELFFGEGSRLTVL.

The rearrangement joins TRBV30 to TRBJ1-4; D may be TRBD1 (5 bases). V was cut by 3 bases and J by 8 bases, with 13 bases left in between. Germline CDR1 reads GTSNPN; CDR2 reads SVGIG (reference sequence). The CDR3 is 13 residues long. The CDR3 DNA sequence: TGTGCCTGGAGCGGGGGGATGTTGGAAAAACTGTTTTTT. Its protein is CAWSGGMLEKLFF.

J is TRBJ2-1 and V is TRBV11-2; D not certain. V was clipped by 7 bases and J by 8 bases, with 18 bases between them. Germline V CDR1 and CDR2: SGHAT, FQNNGV. CDR3 length: 14 residues. CDR3 DNA sequence: TGTGCCAGCACTCGCTTGGCACCTCGGGATGAGCAGTTCTTC. It translates to CASTRLAPRDEQFF.